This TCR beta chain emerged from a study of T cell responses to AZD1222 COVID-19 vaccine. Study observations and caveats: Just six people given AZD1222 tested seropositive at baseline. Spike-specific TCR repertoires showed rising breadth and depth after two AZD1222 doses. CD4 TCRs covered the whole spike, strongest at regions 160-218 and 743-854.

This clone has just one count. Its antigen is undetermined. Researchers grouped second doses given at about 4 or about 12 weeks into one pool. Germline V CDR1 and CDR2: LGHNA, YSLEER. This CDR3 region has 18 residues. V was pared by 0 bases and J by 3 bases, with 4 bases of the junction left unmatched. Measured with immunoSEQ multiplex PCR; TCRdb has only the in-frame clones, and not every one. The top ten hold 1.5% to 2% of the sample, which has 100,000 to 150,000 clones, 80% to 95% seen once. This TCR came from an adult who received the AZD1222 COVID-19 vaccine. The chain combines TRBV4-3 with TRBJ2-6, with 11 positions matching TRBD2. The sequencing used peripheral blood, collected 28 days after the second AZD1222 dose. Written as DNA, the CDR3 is TGCGCCAGCAGCCAAGATGGGCTAGCGGGAGGTGGGGCCAACGTCCTGACTTTC. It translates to CASSQDGLAGGGANVLTF.